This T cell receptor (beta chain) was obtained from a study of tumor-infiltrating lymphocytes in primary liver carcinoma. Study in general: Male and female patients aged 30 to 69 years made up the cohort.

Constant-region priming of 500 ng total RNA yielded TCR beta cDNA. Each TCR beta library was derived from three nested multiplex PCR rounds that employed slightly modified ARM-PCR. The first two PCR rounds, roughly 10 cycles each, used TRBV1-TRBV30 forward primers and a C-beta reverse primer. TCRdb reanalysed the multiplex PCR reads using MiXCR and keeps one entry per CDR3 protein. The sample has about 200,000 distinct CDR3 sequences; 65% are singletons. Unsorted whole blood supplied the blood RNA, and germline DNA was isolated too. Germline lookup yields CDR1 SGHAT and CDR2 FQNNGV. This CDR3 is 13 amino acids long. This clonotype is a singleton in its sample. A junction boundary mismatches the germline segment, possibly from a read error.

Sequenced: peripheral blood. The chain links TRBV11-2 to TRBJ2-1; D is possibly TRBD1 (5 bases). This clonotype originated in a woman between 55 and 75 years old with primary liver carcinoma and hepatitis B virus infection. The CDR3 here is CVSRRIGVNEQLF. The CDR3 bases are TGTGTCAGCCGTCGGATAGGGGTCAATGAGCAGCTCTTC.